The 9 T cell receptor beta chains given below trace back to one sample, sequenced in a study of cytomegalovirus exposure and HLA in healthy donors. In the PCR, 60 Vbeta and 13 Jbeta primers were used. This table comes from immunoSEQ multiplex PCR, and its TCRdb copy is limited to in-frame clones, with some not included. The repertoire consists of around 130,000 clones, with 75% occurring once and the leading ten covering less than 4%. Input material: PBMCs. The receptors come from a man aged 25 to 40 in good health and CMV-seronegative.

The chain has TRBV5-1 and TRBJ2-7; 8 nucleotides align to TRBD1. V dropped 3 bases and J dropped 0; count of bases not matched to a gene: 5. Germline loops: CDR1 SGHRS, CDR2 YFSETQ. The CDR3 extends over 15 amino acids. The DNA of the CDR3 is TGCGCCAGCAGCTGGGACAGGCTGAGCTCCTACGAGCAGTACTTC. Protein sequence: CASSWDRLSSYEQYF.

With regard to this clone: One end of the junction fails to match germline, which may point to a read error. V is TRBV5-1 and J is TRBJ2-3; D is perhaps TRBD1 (5 bases). The CDR3 totals 16 residues. Looked up from germline, CDR1 is SGHRS and CDR2 is YFSETQ. CDR3 sequence reads: CASSLESSMDTNTQYF. DNA of the CDR3: TGCGCCAGCAGCTTGGAAAGTAGCATGGACACAAATACGCAGTATTTT. Based on the CDR3 plus reference TRBV5-1 and TRBJ2-3, the full variable domain is KAGVTQTPRYLIKTRGQQVTLSCSPISGHRSVSWYQQTPGQGLQFLFEYFSETQRNKGNFPGRFSGRQFSNSRSEMNVSTLELGDSALYLCASSLESSMDTNTQYFGPGTRLTVL.

This clone came up a few times. The CDR3 loop reads CASSWAGAYEQYF. For the CDR3, the DNA is TGTGCCAGCAGCTGGGCAGGGGCCTACGAGCAGTACTTC. V and J are TRBV5-4 and TRBJ2-7, with D possibly TRBD1 on 6 matching bases. The CDR3 runs 13 residues. Germline V gene lookup returns CDR1 SGHNT and CDR2 YYREEE (reference sequence). Trimming cost V 3 bases and J 2 bases, with 9 bases left between them.

This clone has a handful of counts. This chain links TRBV5-1 with TRBJ1-2; no definite D call. Germline loops: CDR1 SGHRS, CDR2 YFSETQ. The CDR3 length is 13 residues. V was clipped by 0 bases and J by 0 bases, with 3 bases between them. This CDR3 is CASSLDTNYGYTF. CDR3 nucleotide sequence: TGCGCCAGCAGCTTGGACACTAACTATGGCTACACCTTC.

This chain connects TRBV25-1 to TRBJ1-2; D not certain. This CDR3 contains 11 residues. Germline loops: CDR1 MGHDK, CDR2 SYGVNS. Trimming stripped 1 base from V and 6 bases from J, with 3 bases between. CDR3 sequence: CASSEFNGYTF. Here the CDR3 DNA reads TGTGCCAGCAGTGAATTTAATGGCTACACCTTC.

The chain links TRBV9 to TRBJ2-7, with 8 bases aligning to TRBD1. V trimming: 4 bases; J trimming: 2 bases; junction bases outside the gene matches: 8. Germline V CDR1 and CDR2: SGDLS, YYNGEE. CDR3 size: 15 residues. The CDR3 sequence: CASSRGTGITYEQYF. In DNA form, the CDR3 reads TGTGCCAGCAGCCGGGGGACAGGAATTACCTACGAGCAGTACTTC.

This clone has just one count. This rearrangement joins TRBV29-1 to TRBJ2-7; the match to TRBD2 covers 10 bases. The V gene end was trimmed by 3 bases and the J gene end by 3 bases; junction bases not matched to a gene: 5. In germline, CDR1 is SQVTM, CDR2 ANQGSEA. The CDR3 spans 14 residues. CDR3 sequence (DNA): TGCAGCGTTGAGCTAGCGGGAGCGGGCTACGAGCAGTACTTC. Translation: CSVELAGAGYEQYF.

Here the CDR3 reads CASRQPRASGSYEQYF. The CDR3, as DNA: TGTGCCAGCAGACAACCTAGGGCTAGCGGTTCCTACGAGCAGTACTTC. V gene TRBV28 combines with J gene TRBJ2-7, with 7 bases fitting TRBD2. V lost 6 bases, J lost 1 base, and 12 bases stayed unmatched. CDR3 size: 16 residues. Looked up from germline, CDR1 is MDHEN and CDR2 is SYDVKM.

J is TRBJ1-2 and V is TRBV2; 7 bases match TRBD1. The CDR3 sequence is 13 residues long. The V segment lost 0 bases and the J segment 11 bases; nucleotides outside the gene matches: 6. CDR1 SNHLY and CDR2 FYNNEI come from the germline V gene. The CDR3 loop is CASSEAKRGQYTF. CDR3 nucleotide sequence: TGTGCCAGCAGTGAAGCCAAAAGGGGACAGTACACCTTC.